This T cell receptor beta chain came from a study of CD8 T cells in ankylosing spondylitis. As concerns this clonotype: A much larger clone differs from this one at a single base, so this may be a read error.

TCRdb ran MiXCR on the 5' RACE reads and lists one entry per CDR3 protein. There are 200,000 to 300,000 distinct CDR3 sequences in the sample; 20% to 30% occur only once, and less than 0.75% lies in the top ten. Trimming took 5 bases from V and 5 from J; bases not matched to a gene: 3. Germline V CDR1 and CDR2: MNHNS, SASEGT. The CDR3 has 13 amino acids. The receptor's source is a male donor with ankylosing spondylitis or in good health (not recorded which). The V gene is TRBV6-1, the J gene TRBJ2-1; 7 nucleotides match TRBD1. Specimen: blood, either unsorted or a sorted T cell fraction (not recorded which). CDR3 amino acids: CASSRDRDNEQFF. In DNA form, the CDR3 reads TGTGCCAGCAGTCGGGACAGAGACAATGAGCAGTTCTTC.